The rows below give T cell receptor beta chains drawn from one sample of a study of T cells after yellow fever vaccination. TCRdb processed the 5' RACE reads anew with MiXCR; each CDR3 protein has one entry. The sample records 400,000 to 450,000 distinct CDR3 sequences, around 20% being singletons. Sequences were derived from PBMCs, sampled before the yellow fever booster vaccination. These receptors were obtained from a man between 18 and 35 years old who received the YFV17D yellow fever vaccine. The CDR3 runs from the conserved cysteine through the conserved F or W. D genes are given only for firm matches. Only part of the rows carry a size: once, few, many, or a class if the clone is expanded.

TRBV20-1	NA	TRBJ1-5	NA	CSAAQENYSNQPQHF	TGCAGTGCTGCCCAGGAGAACTATAGCAATCAGCCCCAGCATTTT
TRBV27	few	TRBJ2-5	NA	CASSFPPTQYF	TGTGCCAGCAGTTTTCCCCCGACCCAGTACTTC
TRBV6-1	NA	TRBJ2-6	NA	CASRRMAGAGANVLTF	TGTGCCAGCAGGAGAATGGCGGGGGCCGGGGCCAACGTCCTGACTTTC
TRBV9	few	TRBJ1-2	NA	CASSRPTGSYGYTF	TGTGCCAGCAGCAGACCAACAGGGAGCTATGGCTACACCTTC
TRBV9	NA	TRBJ1-3	NA	CASSVDPPPSGNTIYF	TGTGCCAGCAGCGTAGATCCGCCGCCCTCTGGAAACACCATATATTTT
TRBV24-1	few	TRBJ2-1	NA	CATSALNGGMQFF	TGTGCCACCAGTGCCCTTAATGGGGGGATGCAGTTCTTC
TRBV6-5	NA	TRBJ2-7	NA	CASQNPGGRYEQYF	TGTGCCAGCCAGAACCCCGGGGGGCGGTACGAGCAGTACTTC
TRBV6-5	NA	TRBJ1-5	NA	CASSPHGSQPQHF	TGTGCCAGCAGTCCCCACGGGAGTCAGCCCCAGCATTTT
TRBV6-5	NA	TRBJ1-1	NA	CASSPLRGNTEAFF	TGTGCCAGCAGTCCCCTAAGGGGGAACACTGAAGCTTTCTTT
TRBV7-2	few	TRBJ1-1	NA	CASSLLVGRQKAFF	TGTGCCAGCAGCTTACTGGTGGGCAGACAAAAAGCTTTCTTT
TRBV4-3	NA	TRBJ1-3	TRBD1	CASSQDRGRGGNTIYF	TGCGCCAGCAGCCAAGACAGGGGGAGAGGTGGAAACACCATATATTTT
TRBV7-9	few	TRBJ2-3	NA	CASSPPLEDTQYF	TGTGCCAGCAGCCCACCCCTGGAAGATACGCAGTATTTT
TRBV24-1	few	TRBJ2-1	TRBD1	CATSDTGQGHEQFF	TGTGCCACCAGTGACACCGGACAGGGCCATGAGCAGTTCTTC
TRBV4-3	NA	TRBJ2-3	TRBD2	CASSQGLAGGRDTQYF	TGCGCCAGCAGCCAAGGACTAGCGGGGGGGAGAGATACGCAGTATTTT
TRBV12-3/TRBV12-4	NA	TRBJ1-6	NA	CASGGNSPLHF	TGTGCCAGCGGAGGAAATTCACCCCTCCACTTT
TRBV5-1	NA	TRBJ1-1	NA	CASSQTTSNTEAFF	TGCGCCAGCAGCCAGACTACCTCGAACACTGAAGCTTTCTTT
TRBV5-6	few	TRBJ1-1	NA	CASSYDGTTNTEAFF	TGTGCCAGCAGCTACGACGGGACTACGAACACTGAAGCTTTCTTT
TRBV4-3	few	TRBJ2-3	NA	CASSQDSAGSTDTQYF	TGCGCCAGCAGCCAAGATTCCGCGGGTAGCACAGATACGCAGTATTTT
TRBV15	NA	TRBJ1-2	NA	CATKNSNYGYTF	TGTGCCACAAAGAACAGTAACTATGGCTACACCTTC
TRBV20-1	many	TRBJ2-5	TRBD2	CSARSGGTGDQYF	TGCAGTGCTAGGTCGGGGGGGACTGGGGACCAGTACTTC
TRBV4-3	NA	TRBJ2-7	TRBD1	CASSRVLGQGGYEQYF	TGCGCCAGCAGCCGCGTATTAGGACAGGGGGGGTACGAGCAGTACTTC
TRBV7-2	few	TRBJ2-2	NA	CASSPGGELFF	TGTGCCAGCAGCCCCGGGGGGGAGCTGTTTTTT
TRBV12-3/TRBV12-4	few	TRBJ1-1	TRBD1	CASNTGTGARVTEAFF	TGTGCCAGCAATACCGGGACAGGGGCGAGAGTCACTGAAGCTTTCTTT
TRBV5-1	few	TRBJ2-3	NA	CASTFRGSSTTDTQYF	TGCGCCAGCACCTTCAGGGGCAGCTCTACCACAGATACGCAGTATTTT
TRBV20-1	NA	TRBJ1-1	NA	CSAFVPGDTEAFF	TGCAGTGCTTTTGTACCGGGGGACACTGAAGCTTTCTTT
TRBV12-3/TRBV12-4	NA	TRBJ2-1	NA	CASSLNPRILEQFF	TGTGCCAGCAGTTTGAACCCGCGGATTTTAGAGCAGTTCTTC
TRBV6-2/TRBV6-3	NA	TRBJ2-1	NA	CASLSQGTNEQFF	TGTGCCAGCTTGTCACAGGGTACGAATGAGCAGTTCTTC
TRBV7-2	few	TRBJ2-5	NA	CASSLEGYHRQETQYF	TGTGCCAGCAGCTTAGAGGGCTACCATCGCCAAGAGACCCAGTACTTC
TRBV7-9	NA	TRBJ1-1	NA	CASSLVRLGSTEAFF	TGTGCCAGCAGCTTAGTCCGCTTAGGGAGCACTGAAGCTTTCTTT
TRBV7-3	few	TRBJ2-1	TRBD2	CASSYERGSEQFF	TGTGCCAGCAGCTATGAGCGGGGGAGTGAGCAGTTCTTC
TRBV29-1	NA	TRBJ1-1	NA	CSARGVSTEAFF	TGCAGCGCGAGGGGGGTGAGCACTGAAGCTTTCTTT
TRBV25-1	NA	TRBJ2-3	TRBD2	CASRSGGLGGTQYF	TGTGCCAGCAGAAGCGGGGGCCTGGGAGGTACGCAGTATTTT
TRBV13	NA	TRBJ1-1	TRBD1	CASSSATGADTEAFF	TGTGCCAGCAGCTCGGCGACAGGGGCGGACACTGAAGCTTTCTTT
TRBV6-5	many	TRBJ2-7	NA	CASRQGGEQYF	TGTGCCAGCAGACAGGGAGGCGAGCAGTACTTC
TRBV10-3	NA	TRBJ1-1	TRBD1	CAIRVRGLGTEAFF	TGTGCCATCAGGGTCAGGGGGCTGGGCACTGAAGCTTTCTTT
TRBV7-9	few	TRBJ2-7	TRBD2	CASSLVGLAGFEQYF	TGTGCCAGCAGCTTAGTGGGACTAGCGGGATTCGAGCAGTACTTC
TRBV20-1	NA	TRBJ2-3	NA	CSARIGGTQYF	TGCAGTGCTAGAATAGGCGGTACGCAGTATTTT
TRBV12-3/TRBV12-4	NA	TRBJ1-3	NA	CASSFPGSGNTIYF	TGTGCCAGCAGTTTCCCGGGCTCTGGAAACACCATATATTTT
TRBV18	NA	TRBJ2-2	NA	CASSQGVRGELFF	TGTGCCAGCTCACAGGGGGTTCGCGGGGAGCTGTTTTTT
TRBV4-3	NA	TRBJ2-2	NA	CASSQVGMAGELFF	TGCGCCAGCAGCCAAGTTGGTATGGCCGGGGAGCTGTTTTTT
TRBV12-3/TRBV12-4	few	TRBJ1-1	NA	CASSFPRGNTEAFF	TGTGCCAGCAGTTTTCCCCGGGGGAACACTGAAGCTTTCTTT
TRBV12-3/TRBV12-4	NA	TRBJ1-4	NA	CASSLRQGSGEKLFF	TGTGCCAGCAGCCTAAGGCAGGGGAGTGGTGAAAAACTGTTTTTT
TRBV20-1	NA	TRBJ2-5	TRBD2	CSASGGAWETQYF	TGCAGTGCTAGCGGGGGGGCCTGGGAGACCCAGTACTTC